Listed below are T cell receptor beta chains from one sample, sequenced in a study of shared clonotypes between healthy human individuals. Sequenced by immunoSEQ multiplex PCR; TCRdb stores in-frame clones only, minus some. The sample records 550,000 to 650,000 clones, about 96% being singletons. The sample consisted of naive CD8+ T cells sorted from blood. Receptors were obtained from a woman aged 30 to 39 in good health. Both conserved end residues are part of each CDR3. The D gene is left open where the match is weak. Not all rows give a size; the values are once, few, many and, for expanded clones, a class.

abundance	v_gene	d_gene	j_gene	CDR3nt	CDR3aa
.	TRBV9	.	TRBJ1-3	TGTGCCAGCAGCGTAGGCGGGGGGATATCTGGAAACACCATATATTTT	CASSVGGGISGNTIYF
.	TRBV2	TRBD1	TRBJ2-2	TGTGCCAGCAGTACGGGACAGGGAAGATACACCGGGGAGCTGTTTTTT	CASSTGQGRYTGELFF
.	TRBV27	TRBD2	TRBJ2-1	TGTGCCAGCAGTATTAGCGGGTACAATGAGCAGTTCTTC	CASSISGYNEQFF
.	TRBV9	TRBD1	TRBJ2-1	TGTGCCAGCAGCGCTTGGACAGGGGCCGACAATGAGCAGTTCTTC	CASSAWTGADNEQFF
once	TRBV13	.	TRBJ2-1	TGTGCCCTCCCGAGGACCGCTCGGAATGAGCAGTTCTTC	CALPRTARNEQFF
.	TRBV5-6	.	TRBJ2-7	TGTGCCAGCAGCTTCTGGGGGAGCGGACCTTACGAGCAGTACTTC	CASSFWGSGPYEQYF
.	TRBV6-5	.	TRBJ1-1	TGTGCCAGCAGTATAGGCATGAACACTGAAGCTTTCTTT	CASSIGMNTEAFF
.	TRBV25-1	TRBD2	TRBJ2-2	TGTGCCAGCGGGGGCGCGGGAGGGTCGTACACCGGGGAGCTGTTTTTT	CASGGAGGSYTGELFF
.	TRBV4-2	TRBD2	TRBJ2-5	TGTGCCAGCAGCCAAGACATAGCGGGAGGGCCGGCGTACTTC	CASSQDIAGGPAYF
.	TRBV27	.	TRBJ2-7	TGTGCCAGCAACCAATACATTCAATCCTACGAGCAGTACTTC	CASNQYIQSYEQYF
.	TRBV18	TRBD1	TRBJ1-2	TGTGCCAGCTCAACTCACAGGGGACGTGGCTACACCTTC	CASSTHRGRGYTF
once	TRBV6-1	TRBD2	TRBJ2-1	TGTGCCAGCAGTGAAGCGGTTCTAGCGGGACACGAGTCTTACAATGAGCAGTTCTTC	CASSEAVLAGHESYNEQFF
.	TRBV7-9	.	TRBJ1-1	TGTGCCAGCAGCTTATCCCAGGCGGCGACTGAAGCTTTCTTT	CASSLSQAATEAFF
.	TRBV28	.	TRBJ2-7	TGTGCCAGCACCTTAACTGCTCTTTCCTACGAGCAGTACTTC	CASTLTALSYEQYF
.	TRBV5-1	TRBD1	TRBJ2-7	TGCGCCAGCAGCTCGGGCCAGGGGGCATTCGAGCAGTACTTC	CASSSGQGAFEQYF
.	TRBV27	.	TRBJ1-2	TGTGCCAGCAGTTCCAAACTATCCCCCAGGCAGGGAAGTGGCTACACCTTC	CASSSKLSPRQGSGYTF
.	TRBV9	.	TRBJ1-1	TGTGCCAGCAGCGTAGTAGGACGGGTGAACACTGAAGCTTTCTTT	CASSVVGRVNTEAFF
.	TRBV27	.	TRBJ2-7	TGTGCCAGCGGATTGCTACTCTCTGACGGGCCCTCCTACGAGCAGTACTTC	CASGLLLSDGPSYEQYF
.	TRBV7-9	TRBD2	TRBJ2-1	TGTGCCAGCAGCCCGGGACTAGCGATTTACAATGAGCAGTTCTTC	CASSPGLAIYNEQFF
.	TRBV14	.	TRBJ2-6	TGTGCCAGCAGCTTCCAACGGGCTGGGGCCAACGTCCTGACTTTC	CASSFQRAGANVLTF
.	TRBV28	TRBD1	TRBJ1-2	TGTGCCAGCAGTTCAATGACAGGGGGGCTCTATGGCTACACCTTC	CASSSMTGGLYGYTF
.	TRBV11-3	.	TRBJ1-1	TGTGCCAGCAGCCCCTCAGGGAACACTGAAGCTTTCTTT	CASSPSGNTEAFF
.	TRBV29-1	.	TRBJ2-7	TGCAGCGTTGAAGAGAATCCAGGCTACGAGCAGTACTTC	CSVEENPGYEQYF
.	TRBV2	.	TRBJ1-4	TGTGCCAGCAATCCCGGGGGGGGAAGAGGTGAAAAACTGTTTTTT	CASNPGGGRGEKLFF
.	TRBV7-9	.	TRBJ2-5	TGTGCCAGCAGCCCCTCTGGAGAGGGGTTGGAGACCCAGTACTTC	CASSPSGEGLETQYF
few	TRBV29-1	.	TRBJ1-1	TGCAGCGTTGAAGATCGTGGCAGTGAAGCTTTCTTT	CSVEDRGSEAFF
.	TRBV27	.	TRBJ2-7	TGTGCCAGCAGTTTGCCTCTCTACGAGCAGTACTTC	CASSLPLYEQYF
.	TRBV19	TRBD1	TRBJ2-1	TGTGCCAGTAGTATACTACAGGGGTTCAATGAGCAGTTCTTC	CASSILQGFNEQFF
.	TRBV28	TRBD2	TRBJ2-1	TGTGCCAGCAGCAGTAGCGGGAGCTCCTACAATGAGCAGTTCTTC	CASSSSGSSYNEQFF
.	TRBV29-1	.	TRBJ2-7	TGCAGCGTTGAATTGGAGGGGGGGGGATACGAGCAGTACTTC	CSVELEGGGYEQYF
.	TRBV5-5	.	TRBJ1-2	TGTGCCAGCACCTTGACCCTGGAGGGCTACACCTTC	CASTLTLEGYTF
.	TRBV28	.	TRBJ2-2	TGTGCCAGCAGTTCAGATCCCGGGGAGCTGTTTTTT	CASSSDPGELFF
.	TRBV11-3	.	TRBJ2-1	TGTGCCAGCAGCGCCAGTCGACGGGTTAATGAGCAGTTCTTC	CASSASRRVNEQFF
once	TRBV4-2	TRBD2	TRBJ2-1	TGTGCCAGCAGCCAAGTTGCGGGAGCCAACAATGAGCAGTTCTTC	CASSQVAGANNEQFF
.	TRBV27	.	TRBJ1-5	TGTGCCAGCAGTTCCCACTTGGGGGGTCCTAGCAATCAGCCCCAGCATTTT	CASSSHLGGPSNQPQHF
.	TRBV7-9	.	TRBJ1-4	TGTGCCAGCAGCTTTGATTCAGAAGAGAATGAAAAACTGTTTTTT	CASSFDSEENEKLFF
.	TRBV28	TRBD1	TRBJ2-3	TGTGCCAGCAGTTCCGGGACAGGGGGCGCTGAGAGCACAGATACGCAGTATTTT	CASSSGTGGAESTDTQYF